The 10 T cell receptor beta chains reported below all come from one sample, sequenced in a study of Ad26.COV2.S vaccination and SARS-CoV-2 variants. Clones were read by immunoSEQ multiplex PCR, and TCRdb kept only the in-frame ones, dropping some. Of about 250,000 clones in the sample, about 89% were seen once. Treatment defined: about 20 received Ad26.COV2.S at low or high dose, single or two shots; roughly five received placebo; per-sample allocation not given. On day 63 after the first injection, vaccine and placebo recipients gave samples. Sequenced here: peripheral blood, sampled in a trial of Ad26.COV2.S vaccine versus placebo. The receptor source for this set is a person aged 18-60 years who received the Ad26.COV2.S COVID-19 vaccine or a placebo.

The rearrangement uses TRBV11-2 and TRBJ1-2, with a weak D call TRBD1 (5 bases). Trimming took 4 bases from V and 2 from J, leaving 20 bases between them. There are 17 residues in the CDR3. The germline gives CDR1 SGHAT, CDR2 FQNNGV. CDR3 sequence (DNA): TGTGCCAGCAGCTCAACCTTAAGACACCGGGGGAACTATGGCTACACCTTC. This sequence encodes CASSSTLRHRGNYGYTF. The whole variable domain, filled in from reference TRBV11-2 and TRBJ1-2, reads EAGVAQSPRYKIIEKRQSVAFWCNPISGHATLYWYQQILGQGPKLLIQFQNNGVVDDSQLPKDRFSAERLKGVDSTLKIQPAKLEDSAVYLCASSSTLRHRGNYGYTFGSGTRLTVV.

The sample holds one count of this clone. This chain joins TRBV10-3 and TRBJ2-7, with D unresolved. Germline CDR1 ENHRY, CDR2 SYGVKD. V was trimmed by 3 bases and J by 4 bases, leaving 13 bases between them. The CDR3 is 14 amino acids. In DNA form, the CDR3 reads TGTGCCATCAGTGATATCGGACCCTTATACGAGCAGTACTTC. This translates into CAISDIGPLYEQYF.

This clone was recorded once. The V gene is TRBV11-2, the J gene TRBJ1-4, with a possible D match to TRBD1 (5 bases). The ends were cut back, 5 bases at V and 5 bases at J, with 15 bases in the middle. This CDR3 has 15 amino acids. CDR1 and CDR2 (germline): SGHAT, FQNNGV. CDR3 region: CASSGGERRNEKLFF. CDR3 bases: TGTGCCAGCAGCGGAGGGGAAAGGCGGAATGAAAAACTGTTTTTT. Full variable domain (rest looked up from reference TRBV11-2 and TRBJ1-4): EAGVAQSPRYKIIEKRQSVAFWCNPISGHATLYWYQQILGQGPKLLIQFQNNGVVDDSQLPKDRFSAERLKGVDSTLKIQPAKLEDSAVYLCASSGGERRNEKLFFGSGTQLSVL.

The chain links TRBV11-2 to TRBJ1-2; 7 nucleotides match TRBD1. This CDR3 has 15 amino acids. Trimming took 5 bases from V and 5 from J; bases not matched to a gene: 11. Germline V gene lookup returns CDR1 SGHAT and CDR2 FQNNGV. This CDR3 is CASSIRDSIYYGYTF. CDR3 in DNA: TGTGCCAGCAGCATCCGGGACAGCATCTATTATGGCTACACCTTC.

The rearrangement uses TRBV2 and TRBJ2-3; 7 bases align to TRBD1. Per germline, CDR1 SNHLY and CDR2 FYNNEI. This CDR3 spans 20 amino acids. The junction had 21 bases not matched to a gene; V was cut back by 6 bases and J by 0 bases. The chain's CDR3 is CASRRGALSPQGSSTDTQYF. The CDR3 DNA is TGTGCCAGCAGGAGGGGCGCCCTGAGTCCACAGGGGAGCAGCACAGATACGCAGTATTTT.

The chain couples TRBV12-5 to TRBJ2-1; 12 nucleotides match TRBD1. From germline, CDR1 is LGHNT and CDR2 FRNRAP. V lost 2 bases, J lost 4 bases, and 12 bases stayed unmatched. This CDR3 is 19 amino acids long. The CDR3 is CASGLLVGGQGAVYNEQFF. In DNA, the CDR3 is TGTGCTAGTGGTTTGCTCGTTGGGGGACAGGGGGCGGTTTACAATGAGCAGTTCTTC.

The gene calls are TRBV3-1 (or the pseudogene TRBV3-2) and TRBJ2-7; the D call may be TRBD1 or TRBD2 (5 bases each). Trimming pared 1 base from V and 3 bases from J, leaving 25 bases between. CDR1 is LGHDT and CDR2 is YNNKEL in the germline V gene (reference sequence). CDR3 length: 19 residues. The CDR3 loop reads CASSQGIYGTDSGNYEQYF. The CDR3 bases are TGTGCCAGCAGCCAAGGGATCTACGGGACGGACTCAGGGAACTACGAGCAGTACTTC.

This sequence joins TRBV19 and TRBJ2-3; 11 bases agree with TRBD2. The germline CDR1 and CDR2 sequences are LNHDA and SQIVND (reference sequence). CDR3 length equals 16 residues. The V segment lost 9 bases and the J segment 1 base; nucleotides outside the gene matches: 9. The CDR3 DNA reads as TGTGCCAGCCGCCCCCTGGGACTAGCGGGCACAGATACGCAGTATTTT. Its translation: CASRPLGLAGTDTQYF.

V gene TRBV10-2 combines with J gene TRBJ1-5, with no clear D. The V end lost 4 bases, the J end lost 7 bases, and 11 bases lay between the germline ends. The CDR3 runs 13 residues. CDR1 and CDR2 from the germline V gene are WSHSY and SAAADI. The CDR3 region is CASSGGVAQPQHF. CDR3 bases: TGCGCCAGCAGTGGCGGGGTTGCGCAGCCCCAGCATTTT.

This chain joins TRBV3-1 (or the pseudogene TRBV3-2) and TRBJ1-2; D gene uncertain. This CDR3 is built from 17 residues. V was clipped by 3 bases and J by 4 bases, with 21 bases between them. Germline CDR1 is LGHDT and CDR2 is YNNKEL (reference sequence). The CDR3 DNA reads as TGTGCCAGCAGCCATAGTAGGTCCGACCTAGCCCTCTATGGCTACACCTTC. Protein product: CASSHSRSDLALYGYTF.